These 20 T cell receptor beta chains originate from one sample sequenced in a study of blood T cell repertoires in COVID-19. Data came from immunoSEQ multiplex PCR; TCRdb stores just in-frame clones and leaves some out. Here the sample spans about 190,000 clones, over 75% being singletons. The sample consisted of peripheral blood. The origin of the receptors is a man in his fifties or sixties with acute or convalescent COVID-19.

The J gene is TRBJ2-5, the V gene TRBV9; weak D call: TRBD1 (6 bases). CDR1 is SGDLS, CDR2 YYNGEE, per germline. CDR3 size: 13 residues. Trimming pared 0 bases from V and 5 bases from J, leaving 8 bases between. The CDR3: CASSVGGHETQYF. The CDR3 DNA sequence: TGTGCCAGCAGCGTAGGGGGACACGAGACCCAGTACTTC.

The genes are TRBV6-5 and TRBJ1-1, with 7 bases lining up with TRBD1. The CDR3 length is 14 residues. Germline V gene sequence: CDR1 MNHEY, CDR2 SVGAGI. V shed 5 bases and J 1 base; nucleotides not matched to a gene: 4. The CDR3 bases are TGTGCCAGCAGTCCGGGACAGCCGAACACTGAAGCTTTCTTT. Translation gives CASSPGQPNTEAFF.

This chain links TRBV7-3 with TRBJ2-3; 7 bases fit TRBD1. Germline lookup yields CDR1 SGHTA and CDR2 FQGTGA. The CDR3 length is 13 residues. V was clipped by 7 bases and J by 2 bases; unmatched bases: 3. CDR3 loop: CASTTGATDTQYF. The CDR3 DNA sequence: TGTGCCAGCACAACAGGGGCCACAGATACGCAGTATTTT.

This rearrangement joins TRBV7-2 to TRBJ1-4; 7 bases map to TRBD1. The ends lost 5 bases at V and 7 bases at J; junction bases unmatched: 7. The germline gives CDR1 SGHTA, CDR2 FQGNSA. This CDR3 has 14 residues. This chain's CDR3 is CASSTGQTREKLFF. The CDR3 coding sequence is TGTGCCAGCAGCACGGGACAGACTCGTGAAAAACTGTTTTTT.

The chain is built from TRBV5-6 and TRBJ2-7; 9 bases fit TRBD2. The CDR3 sequence is 16 residues long. Trimming at V came to 4 bases and at J to 3 bases, leaving 11 bases not matched to a gene. Looked up from germline, CDR1 is SGHDT and CDR2 is YYEEEE. The CDR3 reads CASSIDLAGSVYEQYF. For the CDR3, the DNA is TGTGCCAGCAGCATCGATCTAGCGGGGTCTGTCTACGAGCAGTACTTC.

The chain recombines TRBV5-5 with TRBJ2-5, with TRBD1 as a possible D gene (5 bases). Germline values: CDR1 SGHKS, CDR2 YYEKEE (reference sequence). The V end was cut by 0 bases, the J end by 0 bases, with 15 bases between. There are 17 residues in the CDR3. The CDR3 sequence: CASSLASGFWNQETQYF. Written as DNA, the CDR3 is TGTGCCAGCAGCTTGGCTTCAGGGTTTTGGAACCAAGAGACCCAGTACTTC.

This sequence joins TRBV23-1 and TRBJ2-7; 8 bases agree with TRBD1. TRBV23-1 is assigned to the ORF class and has an uncertain function. J was trimmed by 2 bases and V by 0 bases; bases with no gene match: 6. This CDR3 is built from 16 residues. CDR3 loop: CASSQSGTGGTYEQYV. The CDR3 DNA sequence: TGCGCCAGCAGTCAATCTGGGACAGGAGGGACCTACGAGCAGTACGTC.

This chain connects TRBV3-1 (or the pseudogene TRBV3-2) to TRBJ2-5, with D uncertain. The V gene's germline CDR1 is LGHDT and CDR2 YNNKEL (reference sequence). V lost 0 bases to trimming and J lost 5 bases, with 10 bases between them. The CDR3 sequence is 14 residues long. Here the CDR3 reads CASSQDHTRETQYF. CDR3 bases: TGTGCCAGCAGCCAAGATCATACCCGGGAGACCCAGTACTTC.

The chain joins TRBV3-1 (or the pseudogene TRBV3-2) to TRBJ1-1; D unresolved. Between the trimmed V and J ends, which lost 4 bases and 3 bases, there was a span of 9 bases. Germline V lookup: CDR1 LGHDT, CDR2 YNNKEL (reference sequence). There are 13 residues in the CDR3. CDR3 amino acids: CASSLDTDTEAFF. As DNA, the CDR3 is TGTGCCAGCAGCCTCGACACCGACACTGAAGCTTTCTTT.

This sequence joins TRBV19 and TRBJ2-5, with D maybe TRBD1 (6 bases). Germline values: CDR1 LNHDA, CDR2 SQIVND (reference sequence). V dropped 6 bases and J dropped 5 bases, with 16 bases sitting between them. The CDR3 contains 14 residues. Here the CDR3 reads CASRRTAGEETQYF. CDR3 coding DNA: TGTGCCAGTAGACGGACAGCCGGCGAGGAGACCCAGTACTTC. Full variable domain (remainder filled in from reference TRBV19 and TRBJ2-5): DGGITQSPKYLFRKEGQNVTLSCEQNLNHDAMYWYRQDPGQGLRLIYYSQIVNDFQKGDIAEGYSVSREKKESFPLTVTSAQKNPTAFYLCASRRTAGEETQYFGPGTRLLVL.

The genes are TRBV5-6 and TRBJ2-3; D may be TRBD1 (6 bases). This CDR3 has 15 residues. Trimming removed 4 bases at V and 2 bases at J, with 14 bases between. Germline loops: CDR1 SGHDT, CDR2 YYEEEE. In DNA, the CDR3 is TGTGCCAGCAGCATGGGAAGGGGGTACACAGATACGCAGTATTTT. Amino acid sequence: CASSMGRGYTDTQYF.

The genes are TRBV6-6 and TRBJ1-5, with 9 bases fitting TRBD1. From germline, CDR1 is MNHNY and CDR2 SVGAGI (reference sequence). The CDR3 runs 14 residues. V shed 6 bases and J 1 base; nucleotides not matched to a gene: 1. The CDR3 DNA sequence: TGTGCCAGCAGGACAGGGGGGAGCAATCAGCCCCAGCATTTT. Protein: CASRTGGSNQPQHF.

The chain carries TRBV27 and TRBJ2-5; 8 bases agree with TRBD2. The CDR3 has 15 residues. The germline V gene encodes CDR1 MNHEY and CDR2 SMNVEV (reference sequence). With V trimmed by 0 bases and J by 5 bases, 5 bases remained unmatched. In DNA form, the CDR3 reads TGTGCCAGCAGTTTATCCCCAGCGGGGGTGGAGACCCAGTACTTC. Amino acids: CASSLSPAGVETQYF.

The V call is TRBV6-4, the J call TRBJ2-3; 8 bases agree with TRBD2. V was clipped by 5 bases and J by 4 bases; unmatched bases: 5. The CDR3 covers 14 residues. Germline assignment: CDR1 MRHNA and CDR2 SNTAGT. The CDR3 DNA reads as TGTGCCAGCAGTTTTGCGGGAGGAGCAGATACGCAGTATTTT. This encodes CASSFAGGADTQYF.

The chain employs TRBV28 and TRBJ1-5, with 8 bases identical to TRBD1. Germline V CDR1 and CDR2: MDHEN, SYDVKM. V shed 9 bases, J shed 6 bases, and the junction held 7 bases outside the gene matches. CDR3 length equals 13 residues. For the CDR3, the DNA is TGTGCCAGTTCACGGGACAGGATTCAGCCCCAGCATTTT. Translating it yields CASSRDRIQPQHF.

This clone turned up a few times. The rearrangement links TRBV27 to TRBJ2-7, with D perhaps TRBD1 (5 bases). Germline lookup yields CDR1 MNHEY and CDR2 SMNVEV (reference sequence). The CDR3 has 17 residues. The V end was cut by 3 bases, the J end by 0 bases, with 18 bases between. The CDR3 sequence: CASSLSGPTAISYEQYF. CDR3 sequence (DNA): TGTGCCAGCAGTTTGTCCGGACCGACAGCGATCTCCTACGAGCAGTACTTC.

The V and J genes are TRBV24-1 and TRBJ2-1; possibly TRBD2 for D (6 bases). The V gene's germline CDR1 is KGHDR and CDR2 SFDVKD. V lost 3 bases, J lost 0 bases, and 11 bases lay in between. The CDR3 is 16 amino acids. CDR3 nucleotide sequence: TGTGCCACCAGTGATCCTGGCGGGAACTCCTACAATGAGCAGTTCTTC. Residues: CATSDPGGNSYNEQFF.

This clone has ten or more counts. The chain uses TRBV19 and TRBJ2-1, with a weak D call TRBD2 (5 bases). V lost 3 bases and J lost 8, with 11 bases in between. Germline lookup yields CDR1 LNHDA and CDR2 SQIVND (reference sequence). This CDR3 is 13 amino acids long. The CDR3 bases are TGTGCCAGTAGTATGAGGGTCAAGGATGAGCAGTTCTTC. Its protein product is CASSMRVKDEQFF.

This rearrangement joins TRBV19 to TRBJ2-1; 7 nucleotides line up with TRBD2. The CDR3 length is 13 residues. Trimming cost V 9 bases and J 5 bases; bases outside gene matches: 7. The germline gives CDR1 LNHDA, CDR2 SQIVND (reference sequence). The CDR3 nucleotides are TGTGCCAGCGGACTAGAATACCACAATGAGCAGTTCTTC. Amino acid sequence: CASGLEYHNEQFF.

V is TRBV19 and J is TRBJ1-1, with D possibly matching TRBD1 (5 bases). Germline-derived CDR1 and CDR2 are LNHDA and SQIVND (reference sequence). The CDR3 is 15 residues long. Trimming removed 5 bases at V and 0 bases at J, with 13 bases between. Written as DNA, the CDR3 is TGTGCCAGTAGTCCCGGACAACTGATGAACACTGAAGCTTTCTTT. It specifies CASSPGQLMNTEAFF.